This T cell receptor (beta chain) was sequenced during a study of blood T cells in healthy people across ages. In the case of this clonotype: Its cognate antigen is unknown.

Together with a sample-barcoded 5' primer, a J-beta primer mix was included in a second PCR lasting about 6 to 11 cycles. TCRdb reanalysed the 5' RACE reads using MiXCR and keeps one entry per CDR3 protein. The sample contains approximately 1.5 million distinct CDR3 sequences, approximately 43% of which appear only once. Study conclusions and caveats: Considered underestimates were the diversity estimates obtained from one million T cells. Donors of long life had a larger count of naive CD4+ cells and greater diversity than aged donors.

What was sequenced was blood. This TCR was sampled from a woman between 18 and 29 years old in good health.

The CDR3 coding sequence is TGTGCCAGCAGCACACAGGGGGTTAATGAAAAACTGTTTTTT. Amino acid sequence: CASSTQGVNEKLFF. V gene TRBV12-3 or TRBV12-4 combines with J gene TRBJ1-4; 8 bases match TRBD1. V shed 6 bases and J 4 bases; nucleotides not matched to a gene: 4. The CDR3 has 14 residues.